A single sample is the source of the 25 T cell receptor beta chains below, sequenced in a study of T cell repertoires in cytomegalovirus infection. TCRdb recomputed calls from the reads with MiXCR, one row per CDR3 protein. This repertoire shows approximately 320,000 distinct CDR3 sequences, 8% to 9.5% found once; its top ten account for about 4.5%. Source material: PBMCs. These receptors originate from a human donor in good health (CMV status not recorded). Some clones in this sample may be carry-over from other donors' samples.

J is TRBJ2-3 and V is TRBV15; 8 bases are shared with TRBD1. CDR1 is LNHNV, CDR2 YYDKDF, per germline (reference sequence). The ends lost 0 bases at V and 2 bases at J; junction bases unmatched: 4. The CDR3 is 16 amino acids. The CDR3 loop is CATSREPGGNTDTQYF. The DNA for the CDR3 is TGTGCCACCAGCAGAGAACCAGGGGGCAACACAGATACGCAGTATTTT.

This clonotype turned up a few times. The chain couples TRBV7-2 to TRBJ2-1, with D possibly TRBD1 on 5 matching bases. Germline CDR1 is SGHTA and CDR2 is FQGNSA. V lost 1 base to trimming and J lost 12 bases, with 16 bases between them. This CDR3 has 14 residues. CDR3 coding DNA: TGTGCCAGCAGCTTAGGGGTTCAGGGCCTGTCGCAGTTCTTC. Its translation is CASSLGVQGLSQFF.

This clonotype turned up a few times. V usage is TRBV12-3 or TRBV12-4 and J usage is TRBJ2-2; TRBD1 or TRBD2 may be the D gene (5 bases each). V was clipped by 6 bases and J by 4 bases, with 15 bases between them. CDR3 length equals 15 residues. The CDR3 here is CASRPDSGGTGELFF. The CDR3 DNA follows: TGTGCCAGCAGACCCGACTCTGGGGGCACCGGGGAGCTGTTTTTT.

V and J are TRBV3-1 and TRBJ2-1, with TRBD2 matching over 10 bases. Germline V lookup: CDR1 LGHDT, CDR2 YNNKEL (reference sequence). After removal of 4 bases from V and 12 bases from J, the junction contained 30 bases not matched to a gene. The CDR3 has 21 residues. Here the CDR3 DNA reads TGTGCCAGCAGCCCTGCATTACCAGGGCTTGATACCAGTTCTTTAGCGGGAGGGCAGTTCTTC. Protein product: CASSPALPGLDTSSLAGGQFF.

CDR3 nucleotides: TGTGCTAGTGGTTCCGGACGGGACAGGGCTGACATTCAGTACTTC. Its translation is CASGSGRDRADIQYF. This chain connects TRBV12-5 to TRBJ2-4, with TRBD1 matching 9 bases. In germline, CDR1 is LGHNT, CDR2 FRNRAP. CDR3 length: 15 amino acids. Germline trimming cut 4 bases from V and 8 bases from J; bases unmatched to any gene: 9.

The J gene is TRBJ1-2, the V gene TRBV7-6; no clear D. V was trimmed by 2 bases and J by 2 bases, leaving 3 bases between them. The germline V gene has CDR1 SGHVS and CDR2 FNYEAQ. This CDR3 region has 12 residues. CDR3 nucleotide sequence: TGTGCCAGCAGCTTACCCAACTATGGCTACACCTTC. It specifies CASSLPNYGYTF.

A word on this clonotype: An end of the junction differs from the germline gene, which may be a read error. This chain uses TRBV7-6 with TRBJ1-1; D gene ambiguous. The germline CDR1 and CDR2 sequences are SGHVS and FNYEAQ. This CDR3 contains 13 residues. In DNA, the CDR3 is TGTGCCAGCAGCTTCGTCCAGAACATTGAAGCTTTCTTT. It encodes CASSFVQNIEAFF.

This clonotype has more than one count but fewer than ten. This chain connects TRBV6-5 to TRBJ1-5; perhaps TRBD1 as D (5 bases). This CDR3 is 15 amino acids long. V was shortened by 5 bases and J by 7 bases, with 18 bases between the two germline ends. The germline CDR1 and CDR2 sequences are MNHEY and SVGAGI. In DNA form, the CDR3 reads TGTGCCAGCAGTGAAGATTGGGGACGGGGGCAGCCCCAGCATTTT. Residues: CASSEDWGRGQPQHF.

This chain joins TRBV12-3 or TRBV12-4 and TRBJ1-1; D unclear. The CDR3 sequence is 14 residues long. V lost 6 bases, J lost 4 bases, and 15 bases lay in between. The chain's CDR3 is CASSPLVPGTEAFF. As DNA, the CDR3 is TGTGCCAGCAGCCCCCTAGTCCCGGGCACTGAAGCTTTCTTT.

A few counts support this clonotype. The chain couples TRBV6-6 to TRBJ2-7; 8 bases map to TRBD2. V lost 2 bases and J lost 6; bases outside the gene matches: 6. In germline, CDR1 is MNHNY, CDR2 SVGAGI (reference sequence). This CDR3 has 14 amino acids. The DNA for the CDR3 is TGTGCCAGCAGTTACCCGCCGGGGGGGGCCGAGCAGTACTTC. The encoded protein is CASSYPPGGAEQYF.

The chain recombines TRBV7-9 with TRBJ2-2; the D is unclear. Between the trimmed V and J ends, which lost 2 bases and 6 bases, there was a span of 10 bases. Per germline, CDR1 SEHNR and CDR2 FQNEAQ (reference sequence). There are 14 residues in the CDR3. The DNA for the CDR3 is TGTGCCAGCAGCTTAAAGGTTTCGGCCGGGGAGCTGTTTTTT. Amino acid sequence: CASSLKVSAGELFF.

The CDR3 DNA reads as TGCAGTGCTGGCGAGGGGGGGCTAGATACGCAGTATTTT. As protein: CSAGEGGLDTQYF. This chain connects TRBV20-1 to TRBJ2-3; the D gene is possibly TRBD2 (7 bases). Trimming pared 5 bases from V and 5 bases from J, leaving 14 bases between. The germline gives CDR1 DFQATT, CDR2 SNEGSKA (reference sequence). The CDR3 is made up of 13 amino acids.

V and J are TRBV28 and TRBJ2-5, with D unresolved. Trimming removed 8 bases at V and 2 bases at J, with 18 bases between. Germline CDR1 and CDR2: MDHEN and SYDVKM. The CDR3 is 15 residues long. CDR3 in DNA: TGTGCCAGCGGTTACCCTAATGATCAACAAGAGACCCAGTACTTC. It specifies CASGYPNDQQETQYF.

This clonotype has at least ten counts. The CDR3 region is CASSEEPGTYEQYF. CDR3 sequence (DNA): TGTGCCAGCAGCGAAGAACCGGGGACCTACGAGCAGTACTTC. This chain uses TRBV7-6 with TRBJ2-7; D possibly corresponds to TRBD2 (5 bases). Germline CDR1 and CDR2: SGHVS and FNYEAQ. Trimming stripped 5 bases from V and 2 bases from J, with 13 bases between. CDR3 length: 14 residues.

This clonotype has only a few counts. The CDR3 spells CASSLLGTNTGELFF. The CDR3, as DNA: TGTGCCAGCAGCTTACTGGGGACTAACACCGGGGAGCTGTTTTTT. The chain links TRBV7-2 to TRBJ2-2, with D tentatively TRBD2 (6 bases). The germline V gene has CDR1 SGHTA and CDR2 FQGNSA. The CDR3 extends over 15 amino acids. Trimming took 2 bases from V and 2 from J, leaving 9 bases between them. The whole variable domain, remainder taken from reference TRBV7-2 and TRBJ2-2, is GAGVSQSPSNKVTEKGKDVELRCDPISGHTALYWYRQSLGQGLEFLIYFQGNSAPDKSGLPSDRFSAERTGGSVSTLTIQRTQQEDSAVYLCASSLLGTNTGELFFGEGSRLTVL.

This clonotype was recorded at least ten times. The chain employs TRBV19 and TRBJ2-2; D is possibly TRBD1 or TRBD2 (5 bases each). The CDR3 spans 17 residues. Germline V lookup: CDR1 LNHDA, CDR2 SQIVND (reference sequence). The V end was cut by 4 bases, the J end by 0 bases, with 15 bases between. The CDR3 is CASSTLGTRPNTGELFF. The CDR3 nucleotides read TGTGCCAGTAGTACCCTAGGGACGAGGCCGAACACCGGGGAGCTGTTTTTT.

This clonotype was seen ten or more times. The V call is TRBV4-3, the J call TRBJ2-7, with 8 bases that match TRBD1. The trim removed 3 bases at V and 2 bases at J, leaving 6 bases unmatched. CDR3 size: 15 residues. Germline CDR1 is LGHNA and CDR2 is YSLEER. The CDR3: CASSQLTGDTYEQYF. Written as DNA, the CDR3 is TGCGCCAGCAGCCAGTTGACAGGGGACACCTACGAGCAGTACTTC.

This clonotype appeared many times. This chain's CDR3 is CASSLSSDFNEQFF. In nucleotides, the CDR3 is TGTGCCAGCAGCTTGTCTTCGGATTTCAATGAGCAGTTCTTC. This chain connects TRBV7-9 to TRBJ2-1; D gene uncertain. Germline-derived CDR1 and CDR2 are SEHNR and FQNEAQ (reference sequence). Trimming cost V 3 bases and J 6 bases, with 12 bases left between them. CDR3 length: 14 residues.

The chain employs TRBV20-1 and TRBJ1-6, with TRBD1 as a possible D gene (5 bases). V lost 1 base and J lost 7, with 8 bases in between. CDR3 size: 13 residues. Germline V lookup: CDR1 DFQATT, CDR2 SNEGSKA (reference sequence). The CDR3 DNA is TGCAGTGCTAGAGTACAGGAAAATTCACCCCTCCACTTT. This translates into CSARVQENSPLHF.

Worth noting for this clonotype: The junction departs from the called germline gene at one end, perhaps through a read error. V is TRBV11-1 and J is TRBJ1-1, with D perhaps matching TRBD1 (5 bases). The germline V gene encodes CDR1 SGHAT and CDR2 FQDESV (reference sequence). The CDR3 length is 15 residues. In nucleotides, the CDR3 is TGTGCCAGCAGCCCGTCGGAGGGGATGAACGCTGAAGCTTTCTTT. This codes for CASSPSEGMNAEAFF.

The CDR3 DNA sequence: TGTGCCAGTGCACGACAGGGGTCCGGCACTGAAGCTTTCTTT. This sequence encodes CASARQGSGTEAFF. This chain connects TRBV19 to TRBJ1-1; TRBD1 aligns across 8 bases. V trimming: 8 bases; J trimming: 4 bases; junction bases outside the gene matches: 9. This CDR3 has 14 amino acids. CDR1 and CDR2 from the germline V gene are LNHDA and SQIVND (reference sequence).

This clonotype was counted once. V is TRBV20-1 and J is TRBJ2-7; D not certain. Trimming shortened V by 3 bases and J by 6 bases, and 12 bases separated the two germline ends. This CDR3 has 12 residues. The V gene's germline CDR1 is DFQATT and CDR2 SNEGSKA (reference sequence). DNA for the CDR3: TGCAGTGCTAGCCCCGACTCGAGCGAGCAGTACTTC. This gives the protein CSASPDSSEQYF.

This clonotype was detected many times. The V gene is TRBV7-9, the J gene TRBJ2-4; 7 nucleotides line up with TRBD2. Trimming at V came to 5 bases and at J to 2 bases, leaving 9 bases not matched to a gene. This CDR3 contains 16 residues. Germline V CDR1 and CDR2: SEHNR, FQNEAQ (reference sequence). The CDR3 sequence: CASSRPSGGTKNIQYF. The CDR3 DNA sequence: TGTGCCAGCAGCCGGCCTAGCGGTGGGACCAAAAACATTCAGTACTTC.

There are many counts of this clonotype. The chain carries TRBV12-3 or TRBV12-4 and TRBJ2-4; either TRBD1 or TRBD2 may fit D (5 bases each). V shed 5 bases and J shed 0 bases, with 17 bases lying between them. There are 17 residues in the CDR3. CDR3 in DNA: TGTGCCAGCAGTCGCCAGGTTTCTGGGGGAGCCAAAAACATTCAGTACTTC. It specifies CASSRQVSGGAKNIQYF.

This clonotype was seen ten or more times. The chain uses TRBV7-6 and TRBJ2-7; 10 bases agree with TRBD2. The CDR3 extends over 13 amino acids. Losses at the gene ends were 4 bases for V and 6 bases for J; bases not matched to a gene: 3. Germline CDR1 and CDR2: SGHVS and FNYEAQ. DNA of the CDR3: TGTGCCAGCAGCTCGGGACTAGCGTCCGAGCAGTACTTC. It codes for CASSSGLASEQYF. The full variable domain, rest sourced from reference TRBV7-6 and TRBJ2-7, is GAGVSQSPRYKVTKRGQDVALRCDPISGHVSLYWYRQALGQGPEFLTYFNYEAQQDKSGLPNDRFSAERPEGSISTLTIQRTEQRDSAMYRCASSSGLASEQYFGPGTRLTVT.